This section outlines one T cell receptor (beta chain) sequence together with its context. As yet, its antigen is unknown. This entry belongs to a study of Ad26.COV2.S vaccination and SARS-CoV-2 variants. About the research overall: The trial was COV1001 and the donor's arm was Ad26.COV2.S. Ad26.COV2.S shots went into the muscle once or twice, 56 days apart. Findings and limits, study-wide: Vaccine and placebo recipients had similar non-spike TCR breadth.

Some clones are missing from TCRdb's copy, which holds only in-frame ones; the method was immunoSEQ multiplex PCR. The data hold about 370,000 clones, with roughly 90% observed a single time. Treatment here: some 20 received Ad26.COV2.S at low or high dose, single or two shots; about 5 received placebo; per-sample allocation not given. Sampling took place 63 days after the first vaccine or placebo injection. In Boston, the donor was an adult between 18-55 years of age. Germline values: CDR1 SGHNT, CDR2 YENEEA. Deletions cut 4 bases from V and 1 base from J, with 13 bases between. There are 15 residues in the CDR3.

This TCR came from a person between 18 and 59 years old who received the Ad26.COV2.S COVID-19 vaccine or a placebo. The chain employs TRBV11-3 and TRBJ1-1; no definite D call. This material consisted of peripheral blood, taken in a trial of Ad26.COV2.S vaccine versus placebo. CDR3 coding DNA: TGTGCCAGCAGCTCCCATCCGGCGGGGAACACTGAAGCTTTCTTT. It specifies CASSSHPAGNTEAFF.